The clone carrying this T cell receptor (beta chain) came up once. Its matching antigen is unknown. V shed 0 bases, J shed 6 bases, and the junction held 10 bases outside the gene matches. This CDR3 spans 16 amino acids. Germline V gene sequence: CDR1 SGHRS, CDR2 YFSETQ. The sample comes from a study of shared clonotypes between healthy human individuals. Data came from immunoSEQ multiplex PCR; TCRdb stores just in-frame clones and leaves some out. The sample consists of roughly 2.6 million clones, more than 90% of them appearing once. Study outcomes and limitations: In a handful of donors, around 5% of naive CD4 clonotypes appeared in common. Generally, naive subsets came out with larger estimated richness than memory subsets.

Healthy HIV-negative adults without recent acute infections or vaccinations served as donors. It was into CD45RA+ naive and CD45RA-negative memory subsets that the CD4+ cells were split. The V call is TRBV5-1, the J call TRBJ2-3; 7 bases line up with TRBD1. The receptor comes from a man aged 18 to 30 in good health. Sequencing used naive CD4+ T cells sorted from blood. As for subset: CD45RA+ positively selected. CDR3 sequence: CASSLEGRGRSDTQYF. The CDR3 nucleotides are TGCGCCAGCAGCTTGGAAGGCAGGGGGAGATCGGATACGCAGTATTTT. The full variable domain, with the rest looked up from reference TRBV5-1 and TRBJ2-3, is KAGVTQTPRYLIKTRGQQVTLSCSPISGHRSVSWYQQTPGQGLQFLFEYFSETQRNKGNFPGRFSGRQFSNSRSEMNVSTLELGDSALYLCASSLEGRGRSDTQYFGPGTRLTVL.